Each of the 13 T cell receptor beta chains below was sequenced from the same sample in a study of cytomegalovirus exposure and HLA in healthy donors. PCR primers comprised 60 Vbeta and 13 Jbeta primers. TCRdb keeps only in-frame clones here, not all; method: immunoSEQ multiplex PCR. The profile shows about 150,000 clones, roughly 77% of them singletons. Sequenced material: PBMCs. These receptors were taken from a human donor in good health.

CDR3 sequence: CASSKTGLSYGYTF. CDR3 sequence (DNA): TGTGCCAGCAGCAAAACAGGGTTGAGCTATGGCTACACCTTC. J is TRBJ1-2 and V is TRBV25-1; D might be TRBD1 (6 bases). Trimming stripped 6 bases from V and 4 bases from J, with 15 bases between. In germline, CDR1 is MGHDK, CDR2 SYGVNS. The CDR3 sequence is 14 residues long.

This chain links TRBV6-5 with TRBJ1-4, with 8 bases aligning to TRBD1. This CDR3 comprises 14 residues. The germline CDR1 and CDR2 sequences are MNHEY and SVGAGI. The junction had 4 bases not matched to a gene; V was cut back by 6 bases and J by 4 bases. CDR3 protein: CASSLDRGNEKLFF. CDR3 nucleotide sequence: TGTGCCAGCAGCTTAGACAGGGGTAATGAAAAACTGTTTTTT.

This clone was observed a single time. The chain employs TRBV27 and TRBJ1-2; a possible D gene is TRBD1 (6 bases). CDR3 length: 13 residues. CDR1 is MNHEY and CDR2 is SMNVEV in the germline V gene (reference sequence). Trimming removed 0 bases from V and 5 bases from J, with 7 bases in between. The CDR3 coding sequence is TGTGCCAGCAGTTTATCAGGGGGTTATGGCTACACCTTC. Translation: CASSLSGGYGYTF.

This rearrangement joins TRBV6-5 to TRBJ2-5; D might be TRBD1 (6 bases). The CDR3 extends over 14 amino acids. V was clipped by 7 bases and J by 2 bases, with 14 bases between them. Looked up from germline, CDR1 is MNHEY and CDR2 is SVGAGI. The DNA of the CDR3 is TGTGCCAGCAATCCAGGGGCTAAACAAGAGACCCAGTACTTC. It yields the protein CASNPGAKQETQYF.

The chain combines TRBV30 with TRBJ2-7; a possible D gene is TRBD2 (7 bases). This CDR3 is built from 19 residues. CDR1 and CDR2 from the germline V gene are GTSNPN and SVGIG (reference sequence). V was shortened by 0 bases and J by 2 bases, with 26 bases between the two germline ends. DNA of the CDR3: TGTGCCTGGAGTGTAATTAGTAGTAAGGGGGAGGGAGTCCCCTACGAGCAGTACTTC. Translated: CAWSVISSKGEGVPYEQYF.

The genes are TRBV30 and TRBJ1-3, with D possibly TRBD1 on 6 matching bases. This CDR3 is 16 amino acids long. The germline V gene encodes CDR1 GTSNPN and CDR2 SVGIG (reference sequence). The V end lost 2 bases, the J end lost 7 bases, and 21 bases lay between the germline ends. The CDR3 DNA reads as TGTGCCTGGAGTATTGGGGGGGGATGGGGGCGGAACACCATATATTTT. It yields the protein CAWSIGGGWGRNTIYF.

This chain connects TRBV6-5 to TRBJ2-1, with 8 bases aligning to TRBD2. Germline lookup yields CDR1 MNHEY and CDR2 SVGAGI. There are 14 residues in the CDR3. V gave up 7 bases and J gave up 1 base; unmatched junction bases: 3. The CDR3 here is CASTSGGSYNEQFF. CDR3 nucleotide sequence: TGTGCCAGCACCTCGGGGGGGTCCTACAATGAGCAGTTCTTC.

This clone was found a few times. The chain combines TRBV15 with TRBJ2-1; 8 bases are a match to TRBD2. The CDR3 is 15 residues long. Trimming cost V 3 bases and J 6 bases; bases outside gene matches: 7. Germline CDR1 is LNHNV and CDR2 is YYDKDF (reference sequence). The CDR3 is CATSSSRTSFNEQFF. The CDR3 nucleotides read TGTGCCACCAGCAGTAGTAGGACTAGCTTCAATGAGCAGTTCTTC.

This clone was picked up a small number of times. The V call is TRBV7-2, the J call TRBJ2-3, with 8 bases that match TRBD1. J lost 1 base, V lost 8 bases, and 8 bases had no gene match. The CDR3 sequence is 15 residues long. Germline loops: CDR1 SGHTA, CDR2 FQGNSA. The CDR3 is CASGRQGYGTDTQYF. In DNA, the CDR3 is TGTGCCAGCGGACGACAGGGGTATGGCACAGATACGCAGTATTTT.

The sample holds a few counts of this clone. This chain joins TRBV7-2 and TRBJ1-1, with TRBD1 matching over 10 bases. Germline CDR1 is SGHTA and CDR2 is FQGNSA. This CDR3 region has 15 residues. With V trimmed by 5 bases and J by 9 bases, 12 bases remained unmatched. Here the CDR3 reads CASSEDRGSLLKAFF. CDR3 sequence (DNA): TGTGCCAGCAGCGAGGACAGGGGGAGCCTCCTGAAAGCTTTCTTT.

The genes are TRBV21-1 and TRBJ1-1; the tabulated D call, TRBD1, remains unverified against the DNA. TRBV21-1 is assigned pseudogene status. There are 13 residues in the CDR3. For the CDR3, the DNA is TGTGCCAGCAGCAAGTCAGATAACACTGAAGCTTTCTTT. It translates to CASSKSDNTEAFF.

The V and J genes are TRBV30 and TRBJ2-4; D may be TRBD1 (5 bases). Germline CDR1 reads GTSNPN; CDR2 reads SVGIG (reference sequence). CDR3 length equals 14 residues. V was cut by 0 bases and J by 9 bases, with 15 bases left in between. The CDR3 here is CAWSVQGAISIQYF. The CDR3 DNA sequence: TGTGCCTGGAGTGTTCAAGGGGCTATTAGCATTCAGTACTTC.

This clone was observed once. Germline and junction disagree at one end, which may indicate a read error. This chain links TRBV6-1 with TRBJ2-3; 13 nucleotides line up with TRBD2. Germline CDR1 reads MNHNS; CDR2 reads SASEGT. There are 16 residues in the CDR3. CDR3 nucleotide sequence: TGTACCAGCAGTGAAGGACTAGCGGGGGGCACAGATACGCAGTATTTT. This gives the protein CTSSEGLAGGTDTQYF.